This T cell receptor beta chain was sequenced during a study of Graves' ophthalmopathy and Graves' hyperthyroidism listed by TCRdb under 2018. Concerning the study at large: Peripheral blood was collected at initial diagnosis, prior to any treatment. To tell Graves' ophthalmopathy apart from Graves' hyperthyroidism, and to predict which patients would progress to ophthalmopathy, the study relied on TCR beta repertoire signatures. In total, approximately 130 blood samples were TCR-sequenced: around 42 ophthalmopathy, roughly 77 hyperthyroidism and approximately 17 hyperthyroidism-to-ophthalmopathy patients. To explore V-J signatures that distinguish ophthalmopathy from hyperthyroidism, a discovery set of 100 patients was enrolled, made up of 43 with ophthalmopathy and under 65 with stable hyperthyroidism. An independent validation cohort was composed of around 19 hyperthyroidism patients and 15 to 17 patients who later progressed from hyperthyroidism to ophthalmopathy. T-cell repertoires of thyroid tissue and blood were compared in more than five hyperthyroidism patients. After sampling, hyperthyroidism patients received methimazole starting at 30 mg daily, and ophthalmopathy patients received high-dose intravenous methylprednisolone. Here is what the overall study found, with its caveats: Ophthalmopathy was separated from stable hyperthyroidism by the 13-signature model with more than 85% sensitivity and 81% to 83% specificity in cross-validation and with 80%/75% in the test set. In validation, the model predicted ophthalmopathy progression with 55% to 71% sensitivity and 72.22% specificity; roughly eleven predicted patients were CT-confirmed with GO in a median of approximately six months. Most of the expanded thyroid clonotypes with a frequency above 0.001 were also detected in blood, and it was suggested that the thyroid immune response may be reflected by blood repertoires. No statistical method was used to set the sample size in advance, and the investigators knew which group each participant was assigned to.

Ophthalmopathy patients had moderately to severely active disease, Clinical Activity Score of at least 3, NOSPECS grade of at least 4, and disease duration under 3 months. Patients were excluded if they had other autoimmune diseases, uncontrolled infections, pregnancy or lactation. Diagnosis was based on clinical symptoms, serum thyroxine, TRAb, thyroid ultrasound and orbital computed tomography. PBMCs were isolated from about 9.1 ml of fresh peripheral blood by Ficoll-Paque density gradient centrifugation. Trizol reagent was used to extract the total RNA, and its quality was then checked on an Agilent 2100 Bioanalyzer. At the junction V is shortened by 2 bases and J by 4 bases, with 20 bases in between. CDR1 and CDR2, looked up from the germline V gene, are MNHEY and SVGAGI. Its CDR3 holds 17 amino acids, cysteine through phenylalanine. Just the 51-base CDR3 DNA is kept, in frame starting at base 1.

For repertoire sequencing, TCR beta CDR3 regions were amplified from RNA transcripts. HTBI primers and the Qiagen OneStep RT-PCR kit were used in a first-round RT-PCR, which was followed by a second-round multiplex PCR, size selection and purification. Sequencing of the libraries was carried out on an Illumina HiSeq2000 in paired-end mode with 100 bp reads. On the authors' methods: SOAPnuke was used to process the reads, removing any read that contained adapters or uncalled bases, had a mean Phred below 15, or lacked an exact match to the constant primer or identifier. COPE v1.2.5 was used to merge the high-quality paired reads. Clonotypes were defined as unique nucleotide sequences and were aligned to IMGT TRB V, D and J references using MiTCR v1.1. The analysis was limited to V-J combinations with a frequency above 0.0001, which together covered roughly 99% of the repertoires. For each V-J combination, a TCR clonal expansion and chaos score was defined as F50 clonal expansion divided by the chaos observed in the TCRdist matrix. Features were reduced by Welch's t-statistics and random forest to about a dozen V-J combinations, which fed a naive Bayes classifier. The Morisita-Horn index was used to measure how similar the thyroid and blood repertoires were. Using fastp trimming at Q25 and MiXCR clonotype assembly, TCRdb reanalyzed the public sequencing data and kept in-frame beta chains. Entries that share a CDR3 protein sequence are merged under the most common genes and DNA. What appears here as the V and J calls and clone size reflects TCRdb's work, not the paper's. The sample table contains 300,000 or so distinct CDR3 sequences; only one count was recorded for roughly 17% of them. 9% to 15% of the sample is in the top ten clones.

This clonotype was found many times. Its cognate antigen has yet to be identified. No per-base quality is available; no much larger clone lies one base away. This TCR was recovered from an adult man with Graves' ophthalmopathy. Recombination connected TRBV6-5 to TRBJ1-1, with no reliable assignment of the D segment. Input material: peripheral blood. In nucleotide form, the sequence is TGTGCCAGCAGTTACAAGCAGGATCGCGCGGGGAGCACTGAAGCTTTCTTT. Translated, it reads CASSYKQDRAGSTEAFF.